This TCR beta chain was documented in a study of sequential checkpoint blockade in melanoma. Study information: DNA from 70 to 95 pretreatment tumor samples underwent TCRβ immunosequencing. After nivolumab or ipilimumab alone, some 20 patients had week-13 rebiopsies.

V lost 2 bases, J lost 16 bases, and 9 bases stayed unmatched. This CDR3 spans 13 amino acids. The germline CDR1 and CDR2 sequences are WSHSY and SAAADI. Documented treatment: randomized to nivolumab then ipilimumab (arm A) or the reverse (arm B). Some clones are missing from TCRdb's copy, which holds only in-frame ones; the method was immunoSEQ multiplex PCR. The profile shows 35,000 to 40,000 clones, around 32% of them singletons. This TCR was recovered from a human donor with melanoma. Here the sequenced sample was tumor tissue (inferred from file names), taken from a patient given nivolumab and ipilimumab in sequence. The rearrangement links TRBV10-2 to TRBJ2-4; TRBD2 aligns across 9 bases. The DNA for the CDR3 is TGCGCCAGCAGTGAGACGGGGACTAGCATTATCTACTTC. It codes for CASSETGTSIIYF.